These 16 T cell receptor beta chains were sequenced from one sample in a study of spatial heterogeneity in lung cancer. No antigens are known for them. MiXCR, run by TCRdb on the 5' RACE reads, gives a single entry per CDR3 protein. Of under 15,000 distinct CDR3 sequences listed, around 5.4% are singletons. Study findings and constraints: Tumor mutation count correlated with how many alpha and beta TCRs expanded intratumorally.

Described time point: sample taken at primary tumor resection. The sample was lung tumor tissue, taken at surgery. The receptors come from a female donor with early-stage non-small cell lung cancer.

Ten or more counts support this clonotype. This beta chain was picked up by a library intended for alpha chains and is off target, so its count carries little meaning. The chain is built from TRBV25-1 and TRBJ1-3, with D possibly matching TRBD1 (5 bases). Trimming removed 5 bases from V and 4 bases from J, with 9 bases in between. The length of the CDR3 is 13 residues. Germline V gene sequence: CDR1 MGHDK, CDR2 SYGVNS. The CDR3 region has the DNA TGTGCCAGCAGTCCGGGGGGAGGAAACACCATATATTTT. Translation: CASSPGGGNTIYF.

Concerning this clonotype: This beta chain was picked up by a library intended for alpha chains and is off target, so its count carries little meaning. J is TRBJ1-2 and V is TRBV30; 7 bases map to TRBD1. This CDR3 contains 12 residues. Trimming cost V 2 bases and J 8 bases; bases outside gene matches: 5. Germline V CDR1 and CDR2: GTSNPN, SVGIG (reference sequence). The chain's CDR3 is CAWSIDRVGYTF. For the CDR3, the DNA is TGTGCCTGGAGTATCGACAGGGTCGGCTACACCTTC.

This clonotype was picked up many times. With the library built for alpha chains, this beta chain is off target and its frequency is not meaningful. In nucleotides, the CDR3 is TGTGCCAGCAGTTTGGGGCGGAATGAAAAACTGTTTTTT. Protein: CASSLGRNEKLFF. This chain links TRBV12-3 or TRBV12-4 with TRBJ1-4; D perhaps matches TRBD1 (5 bases). This CDR3 region has 13 residues. Between the trimmed V and J ends, which lost 3 bases and 5 bases, there was a span of 7 bases.

This clonotype was observed at least ten times. This beta chain appears as a stray read in a library generated for alpha chains; its size is not informative. V is TRBV9 and J is TRBJ2-5, with 9 bases lining up with TRBD2. The V gene's germline CDR1 is SGDLS and CDR2 YYNGEE. V was pared by 6 bases and J by 5 bases, with 11 bases of the junction left unmatched. The CDR3 contains 15 residues. The CDR3 bases are TGTGCCAGCACCACGCGGGGGGGCAGCGAGGAGACCCAGTACTTC. It is translated as CASTTRGGSEETQYF.

This clonotype has ten or more counts. The library was designed around alpha chains, so this beta chain is a stray read whose abundance carries little weight. CDR3 in amino acids: CASSLTRVMNTEAFF. CDR3 sequence (DNA): TGTGCCAGCAGCTTAACCCGGGTTATGAACACTGAAGCTTTCTTT. The chain combines TRBV7-3 with TRBJ1-1; D ambiguous. Germline V gives CDR1 SGHTA, CDR2 FQGTGA. V was clipped by 0 bases and J by 0 bases, with 8 bases between them. The CDR3 has 15 amino acids.

This clonotype was seen ten or more times. Because this beta chain is a stray read in a library intended to capture alpha chains, its abundance should not be given much weight. The rearrangement uses TRBV7-9 and TRBJ2-7; possibly TRBD1 for D (6 bases). The CDR3 is 13 residues long. Germline lookup yields CDR1 SEHNR and CDR2 FQNEAQ (reference sequence). V lost 4 bases, J lost 3 bases, and 10 bases lay in between. The CDR3 region has the DNA TGTGCCAGCAGCTCGGGACAAAACTACGAGCAGTACTTC. The encoded protein is CASSSGQNYEQYF.

By sample share, this clonotype is medium-sized. This beta chain is an off-target read within a library intended for alpha chains, so its frequency means little. J is TRBJ2-2 and V is TRBV7-7; D unresolved. Germline CDR1 and CDR2: SSHAT and FNYEAQ (reference sequence). This CDR3 has 14 amino acids. Trimming took 8 bases from V and 0 from J, leaving 10 bases between them. CDR3 sequence (DNA): TGTGCCAGCGGTCTCCGTCCGAACACCGGGGAGCTGTTTTTT. Translating it yields CASGLRPNTGELFF.

By frequency in the sample, this clonotype is medium-sized. This beta chain came through as a stray read in a library set up for alpha chains, and its size says little. J is TRBJ1-4 and V is TRBV5-1; TRBD1 might be the D (6 bases). V was cut by 4 bases and J by 3 bases, with 13 bases left in between. CDR1 is SGHRS and CDR2 is YFSETQ in the germline V gene. The CDR3 sequence is 15 residues long. CDR3 DNA: TGCGCCAGCAGCCTCGAAGGGGGGCCTAATGAAAAACTGTTTTTT. Translating it yields CASSLEGGPNEKLFF. Variable domain in full (rest from reference TRBV5-1 and TRBJ1-4): KAGVTQTPRYLIKTRGQQVTLSCSPISGHRSVSWYQQTPGQGLQFLFEYFSETQRNKGNFPGRFSGRQFSNSRSEMNVSTLELGDSALYLCASSLEGGPNEKLFFGSGTQLSVL.

At least ten counts were recorded for this clonotype. This beta chain is an unintended read in a library built for alpha chains; its size means little. V usage is TRBV5-5 and J usage is TRBJ2-3; D unresolved. Germline V gene sequence: CDR1 SGHKS, CDR2 YYEKEE (reference sequence). The CDR3 spans 12 residues. The germline V and J ends were trimmed by 6 bases and 9 bases, with 14 bases remaining between them. The CDR3 DNA is TGTGCCAGCATGCTTGTGTTCGACACGCAGTATTTT. Protein product: CASMLVFDTQYF.

The table lists this clonotype with many counts. Found in a library prepared for alpha chains, this beta chain is an off-target read, and its abundance has little meaning. This rearrangement joins TRBV7-2 to TRBJ2-7, with D possibly matching TRBD2 (6 bases). CDR3 size: 16 residues. Trimming cost V 3 bases and J 0 bases, with 15 bases left between them. The germline V gene has CDR1 SGHTA and CDR2 FQGNSA. The CDR3 DNA reads TGTGCCAGCAGCTTCATGGCGGGGATGCGCTCCTACGAGCAGTACTTC. This encodes CASSFMAGMRSYEQYF.

This clonotype showed up many times. A library made for alpha chains picked up this beta chain off target, so its size means little. The rearrangement uses TRBV7-8 and TRBJ1-4; possible D gene TRBD1, 6 bases. Trimming removed 4 bases at V and 5 bases at J, with 8 bases between. The CDR3 is 13 residues long. Germline V gene data show CDR1 as SGHVS and CDR2 as FQNEAQ. In DNA form, the CDR3 reads TGTGCCAGCAGCTCCGACAGGAATGAAAAACTGTTTTTT. The encoded protein is CASSSDRNEKLFF.

This clonotype was observed at least ten times. Within a library made for alpha chains, this beta chain is off target, and its count is uninformative. The chain joins TRBV6-5 to TRBJ2-7; D possibly matches TRBD1 or TRBD2 (5 bases each). V gave up 2 bases and J gave up 6 bases, with 5 bases separating them. This CDR3 comprises 11 residues. Germline lookup yields CDR1 MNHEY and CDR2 SVGAGI. For the CDR3, the DNA is TGTGCCAGCAGTTACGGGGGCGAGCAGTACTTC. This encodes CASSYGGEQYF.

This clonotype was observed at least ten times. The library was built for alpha chains, so this beta chain is an off-target read and its size means little. The rearrangement links TRBV7-2 to TRBJ1-1; 10 bases are shared with TRBD1. With 5 bases clipped from V and 10 bases from J, the junction kept 7 bases outside the gene matches. Germline V gene lookup returns CDR1 SGHTA and CDR2 FQGNSA. This CDR3 region has 13 residues. CDR3 nucleotide sequence: TGTGCCAGCAGCCCCCGGACAGGGGGGCGAGCTTTCTTT. Protein: CASSPRTGGRAFF.

In its sample, this clonotype was seen many times. This beta chain turned up in a library designed for alpha chains; as an off-target read, its abundance says little. J is TRBJ2-3 and V is TRBV30; TRBD1 agrees at 8 bases. The junction had 9 bases not matched to a gene; V was cut back by 0 bases and J by 1 base. This CDR3 is 17 amino acids long. Germline assignment: CDR1 GTSNPN and CDR2 SVGIG (reference sequence). CDR3 sequence reads: CAWSVPLDRVGTDTQYF. The CDR3 bases are TGTGCCTGGAGTGTACCCCTGGACAGGGTGGGCACAGATACGCAGTATTTT.

This clonotype was counted many times. For a library built for alpha chains, this beta chain is a stray read; little rests on its size. The chain employs TRBV29-1 and TRBJ2-2; D remains unclear. Trimming cost V 0 bases and J 7 bases, with 6 bases left between them. The V gene's germline CDR1 is SQVTM and CDR2 ANQGSEA. The CDR3 sequence is 12 residues long. DNA for the CDR3: TGCAGCGTTGAAGACTGGGGCGGGGAGCTGTTTTTT. As protein: CSVEDWGGELFF.

This clonotype was picked up many times. Since the library was made to target alpha chains, this beta chain is a stray read and its abundance is not meaningful. V and J are TRBV11-2 and TRBJ2-1; D is unresolved. The CDR3 is 14 amino acids. The V and J ends lost 3 bases and 2 bases respectively, with 8 bases between them. CDR1 and CDR2 (germline): SGHAT, FQNNGV. CDR3 in DNA: TGTGCCAGCAGCTTGGCGGCCACCTACAATGAGCAGTTCTTC. Translation: CASSLAATYNEQFF.